These 10 T cell receptor beta chains came from one sample sequenced in a study of shared clonotypes between healthy human individuals. Profiling relied on immunoSEQ multiplex PCR, and the TCRdb table lists in-frame clones only, not all of them. The repertoire holds nearly 1 million clones, around 80% seen once, with around 1.5% in the top ten. The sequenced sample consisted of memory CD4+ T cells sorted from blood. Subset given: CD45RA-negative fraction. These receptors all come from a man aged 18-30 years in good health.

This chain uses TRBV6-6 with TRBJ2-1; D not resolved. Per germline, CDR1 MNHNY and CDR2 SVGAGI (reference sequence). V lost 5 bases to trimming and J lost 0 bases, with 11 bases between them. This CDR3 spans 15 amino acids. CDR3 residues: CASSLLRSSYNEQFF. The CDR3 DNA reads as TGTGCCAGCAGTCTCCTACGTAGCTCCTACAATGAGCAGTTCTTC.

This clone was detected once. The rearrangement joins TRBV11-2 to TRBJ2-3; D is perhaps TRBD2 (6 bases). This CDR3 is built from 17 residues. CDR1 is SGHAT and CDR2 is FQNNGV in the germline V gene. Trimming cost V 1 base and J 2 bases, with 16 bases left between them. For the CDR3, the DNA is TGTGCCAGCAGCTTAGTGGGTAGCGGCACGTACACAGATACGCAGTATTTT. Amino acid sequence: CASSLVGSGTYTDTQYF.

Regarding this clone: Other DNA sequences from this sample encode an identical CDR3 as well. This rearrangement joins TRBV6-5 to TRBJ2-5; D gene ambiguous. Germline V gene sequence: CDR1 MNHEY, CDR2 SVGAGI. The CDR3 spans 12 residues. The V gene lost 0 bases and the J gene lost 3 bases, with 2 bases spanning the gap. The CDR3 is CASSYSKETQYF. In DNA, the CDR3 is TGTGCCAGCAGTTACTCGAAAGAGACCCAGTACTTC.

The chain employs TRBV29-1 and TRBJ2-6; D is unclear. From germline, CDR1 is SQVTM and CDR2 ANQGSEA. This CDR3 spans 12 amino acids. V gave up 8 bases and J gave up 2 bases, with 7 bases separating them. DNA for the CDR3: TGCAGCTTTATGGCTGGGGCCAACGTCCTGACTTTC. As protein: CSFMAGANVLTF.

The chain is built from TRBV15 and TRBJ1-2; 7 nucleotides agree with TRBD1. The CDR3 contains 15 residues. Germline V gene data show CDR1 as LNHNV and CDR2 as YYDKDF (reference sequence). The trim removed 3 bases at V and 8 bases at J, leaving 12 bases unmatched. CDR3 nucleotides: TGTGCCACCAGCAGCGATCTCAGACAGGGTGGAGGCTACACCTTC. Translation: CATSSDLRQGGGYTF.

The chain uses TRBV18 and TRBJ2-7; 8 nucleotides align to TRBD1. The V gene end was trimmed by 3 bases and the J gene end by 6 bases; junction bases not matched to a gene: 10. The CDR3 runs to 15 residues. Germline assignment: CDR1 KGHSH and CDR2 LQKENI. The DNA of the CDR3 is TGTGCCAGCTCACCGGGACAGGACCGACTAGGCGAGCAGTACTTC. Protein sequence: CASSPGQDRLGEQYF.

The chain employs TRBV29-1 and TRBJ1-2; tentatively, D is TRBD1 (6 bases). CDR1 and CDR2 (germline): SQVTM, ANQGSEA. V was pared by 6 bases and J by 1 base, with 21 bases between. This CDR3 region has 16 residues. CDR3 in amino acids: CSVPRGQGMNNYGYTF. The DNA for the CDR3 is TGCAGCGTACCCCGAGGGCAGGGGATGAATAACTATGGCTACACCTTC.

V usage is TRBV6-5 and J usage is TRBJ2-7; D possibly corresponds to TRBD2 (6 bases). The CDR3 is 11 residues long. Per the germline V gene, CDR1 is MNHEY and CDR2 is SVGAGI. V gave up 11 bases and J gave up 6 bases, with 14 bases separating them. CDR3 in amino acids: CAGGRGSEQYF. The CDR3 region has the DNA TGTGCCGGAGGGCGGGGATCCGAGCAGTACTTC.

As regards this clone: Mismatch with germline at one junction end may stem from a read error. This rearrangement joins TRBV7-2 to TRBJ2-7; 11 bases line up with TRBD2. Germline-derived CDR1 and CDR2 are SGHTA and FQGNSA. The CDR3 is made up of 15 amino acids. CDR3 sequence: CASSGPGTSGYVQYF. DNA for the CDR3: TGTGCCAGCAGCGGACCTGGGACTAGCGGTTACGTGCAGTACTTC.

The chain uses TRBV5-1 and TRBJ1-1, with 9 bases that match TRBD1. The CDR3 runs 12 residues. Germline V lookup: CDR1 SGHRS, CDR2 YFSETQ. V shed 4 bases and J 11 bases; nucleotides not matched to a gene: 6. The CDR3 loop reads CASSSGGQGAFF. The CDR3 DNA reads TGCGCCAGCAGCAGCGGTGGACAGGGGGCTTTCTTT.